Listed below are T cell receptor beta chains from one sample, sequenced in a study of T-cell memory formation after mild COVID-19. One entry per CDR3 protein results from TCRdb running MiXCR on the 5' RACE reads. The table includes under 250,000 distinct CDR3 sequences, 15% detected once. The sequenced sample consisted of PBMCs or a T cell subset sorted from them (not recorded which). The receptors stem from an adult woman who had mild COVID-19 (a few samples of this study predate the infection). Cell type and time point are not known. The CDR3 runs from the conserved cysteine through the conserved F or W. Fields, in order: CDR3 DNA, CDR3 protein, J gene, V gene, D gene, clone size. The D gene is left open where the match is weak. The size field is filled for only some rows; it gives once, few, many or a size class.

TGTGCCACCAGTGATACTAGGGGGGCTGAGACCCAGTACTTC,CATSDTRGAETQYF,TRBJ2-5,TRBV24-1,-,few
TGTGCCAGCAGCTTCCGGGCGGGGAGCTCCTACGAGCAGTACTTC,CASSFRAGSSYEQYF,TRBJ2-7,TRBV7-9,-,-
TGTGCCAGCTCACCGCAAACAGAAATGAACACTGAAGCTTTCTTT,CASSPQTEMNTEAFF,TRBJ1-1,TRBV18,-,-
TGTGCCACCAGTGATCCACTAGCGGGGGCTATAGATACGCAGTATTTT,CATSDPLAGAIDTQYF,TRBJ2-3,TRBV24-1,TRBD2,few
TGTGCCAGCAGGGAACTAGCGGGGGGGCCAGATACGCAGTATTTT,CASRELAGGPDTQYF,TRBJ2-3,TRBV12-3/TRBV12-4,TRBD2,few
TGTGCCAGCAGCCTTGCCCGGACAGCTAGTGGCTACACCTTC,CASSLARTASGYTF,TRBJ1-2,TRBV3-1,-,-
TGTGCCAGCAGCCCAGGTAGGGGAAGGGAGCCCTACGAGCAGTACTTC,CASSPGRGREPYEQYF,TRBJ2-7,TRBV4-2,-,many
TGCGCCAGCAGCCAAGATCCAGCGGGAAGTGGCGAGCAGTACTTC,CASSQDPAGSGEQYF,TRBJ2-7,TRBV4-3,TRBD2,-
TGTGCCAGCAGTGAATGGGGGACGGGTACCGGGGAGCTGTTTTTT,CASSEWGTGTGELFF,TRBJ2-2,TRBV25-1,-,few
TGTGCCAGCAGTGGGTTGAACGAGCAGTACTTC,CASSGLNEQYF,TRBJ2-7,TRBV2,-,few
TGTGCTAGCAGCTCGGGACTTTCGAGCACAGATACGCAGTATTTT,CASSSGLSSTDTQYF,TRBJ2-3,TRBV7-7,-,many
TGTGCCAGCTCACCCGGGACAGGGACGGGCACTGAAGCTTTCTTT,CASSPGTGTGTEAFF,TRBJ1-1,TRBV18,TRBD1,-
TGCGCCAGCAGCGGTGCAGTTGGCGATGAAGCTTTCTTT,CASSGAVGDEAFF,TRBJ1-1,TRBV5-1,-,-
TGCGCCAGCAGCCAAGATGGGGACATAGGTGGCTACACCTTC,CASSQDGDIGGYTF,TRBJ1-2,TRBV4-3,-,many
TGTGCCAGCAGTCCTACAGGGATGGAGCAGTTCTTC,CASSPTGMEQFF,TRBJ2-1,TRBV6-2/TRBV6-3,-,-
TGCGCCAGCAGCTTAACTAGCGGGATGCAACCCTACGAGCAGTACTTC,CASSLTSGMQPYEQYF,TRBJ2-7,TRBV5-1,TRBD2,many
TGTGCCAGCAGCTTGTTCGGGGAAGAGACCCAGTACTTC,CASSLFGEETQYF,TRBJ2-5,TRBV5-5,-,-
TGTGCCAGCAGTTTGGGGCTTATGAGGGCAGTAGCTTTCTTT,CASSLGLMRAVAFF,TRBJ1-1,TRBV12-3/TRBV12-4,-,-
TGCGCCAGCACCTCCGGGACAGGGGCGAACACCGGGGAGCTGTTTTTT,CASTSGTGANTGELFF,TRBJ2-2,TRBV5-1,TRBD1,-
TGTGCCACCAGCAGATTTGGGCCCGGAGGAATCAATCCCCAGCATTTT,CATSRFGPGGINPQHF,TRBJ1-5,TRBV15,-,once
TGTGCCAGCAGTTACTCAAGGCTAGCGGGCCGTCACGAGCAGTACTTC,CASSYSRLAGRHEQYF,TRBJ2-7,TRBV6-2/TRBV6-3,TRBD2,-
TGTGCCCAGGGGGACTACAATGAGCAGTTCTTC,CAQGDYNEQFF,TRBJ2-1,TRBV5-6,TRBD1,many
TGCAGTGCTAGCATGGGGGGGAGAAGCAATCAGCCCCAGCATTTT,CSASMGGRSNQPQHF,TRBJ1-5,TRBV20-1,-,few
TGTGCCAGCAGCCAGGGACTAGCGGGAACAGAGACCCAGTACTTC,CASSQGLAGTETQYF,TRBJ2-5,TRBV14,TRBD2,few
TGTGCCAGCAGCGTAGGGGCTGGGGGGGTGGATGGCTACACCTTC,CASSVGAGGVDGYTF,TRBJ1-2,TRBV9,-,few
TGTGCCAGCAGCGGCAGGGTTCCCTACGAGCAGTACTTC,CASSGRVPYEQYF,TRBJ2-7,TRBV9,-,few
TGTGCCATCAAGGGACAGGGTAGGGCCGGGACTAGCGGGACAGATACGCAGTATTTT,CAIKGQGRAGTSGTDTQYF,TRBJ2-3,TRBV10-3,TRBD2,-
TGTGCCAGCAGCCCAAGATGGACAGGGGCCTACAATGAGCAGTTCTTC,CASSPRWTGAYNEQFF,TRBJ2-1,TRBV7-6,TRBD1,-
TGTGCCAGCAGCCACATAAGCTCGAACAATGAGCAGTTCTTC,CASSHISSNNEQFF,TRBJ2-1,TRBV4-2,-,-
TGTGCCTGGAGTTTCACTCGGACAGGGTCGGGTGGCTACACCTTC,CAWSFTRTGSGGYTF,TRBJ1-2,TRBV30,TRBD1,-
TGCGCCAGCAGCTCACTACTAGCGGGGGGGCCCCTCGAGCAGTACTTC,CASSSLLAGGPLEQYF,TRBJ2-7,TRBV5-1,TRBD2,many
TGTGCCACCAGTGATGGAGTACAGCCCCAGCATTTT,CATSDGVQPQHF,TRBJ1-5,TRBV24-1,-,-
TGCGCCAGCAGCCAACCTCCGACAGGGGGACGCGGCTACACCTTC,CASSQPPTGGRGYTF,TRBJ1-2,TRBV4-1,TRBD1,-
TGCGCCAGCAGCTTATCAAGGACTAGCGGGAGAGAAGGGCAGTACTTC,CASSLSRTSGREGQYF,TRBJ2-7,TRBV5-1,TRBD2,-
TGTGCCAGCAGCGTCGGAGGACAGATTAACTATGGCTACACCTTC,CASSVGGQINYGYTF,TRBJ1-2,TRBV9,-,-
TGTGCCAGCAGCGTCACAGGGTCAGATACGCAGTATTTT,CASSVTGSDTQYF,TRBJ2-3,TRBV5-5,-,few
TGTGCCAGCAGCCCCCGTTCGAACACCGGGGAGCTGTTTTTT,CASSPRSNTGELFF,TRBJ2-2,TRBV3-1,-,-
TGTGCCAGCAGTTTAGACAGAAACACCGGGGAGCTGTTTTTT,CASSLDRNTGELFF,TRBJ2-2,TRBV5-1,-,-
TGTGCCAGCAGTGAATCACCAGGGAGTGCCGAGCAGTACTTC,CASSESPGSAEQYF,TRBJ2-7,TRBV25-1,-,few
TGTGCCAGCAGTTTAGCGCTGGGGGTTACCTACGAGCAGTACTTC,CASSLALGVTYEQYF,TRBJ2-7,TRBV12-3/TRBV12-4,-,few
TGCAGTGCTAGAGATGGTGGGGAAGGCAATTCACCCCTCCACTTT,CSARDGGEGNSPLHF,TRBJ1-6,TRBV20-1,-,many
TGCGCCAGCAGCTTGGATTCTAGCGGAGAGACCCAGTACTTC,CASSLDSSGETQYF,TRBJ2-5,TRBV5-1,TRBD2,-
TGTGCCACCAGTGATTCCCCGGGGAGGCTGTCCCCTTACAATGAGCAGTTCTTC,CATSDSPGRLSPYNEQFF,TRBJ2-1,TRBV24-1,-,-
TGTGCCAGCAGCTTAGTCCTGCTAGACTATGGCTACACCTTC,CASSLVLLDYGYTF,TRBJ1-2,TRBV7-2,-,-
TGCAGCGTACAACAACAGGGCGGCTACACCTTC,CSVQQQGGYTF,TRBJ1-2,TRBV29-1,-,-
TGTGCCAGCAGCTTAGCTCGGGAGAACACTGAAGCTTTCTTT,CASSLARENTEAFF,TRBJ1-1,TRBV7-2,-,many
TGCGCCAGCACCCGGGACAGGGTTGGGGAGACCCAGTACTTC,CASTRDRVGETQYF,TRBJ2-5,TRBV5-1,TRBD1,-